This is a list of T cell receptor beta chains from one sample in a study of T cells expressing NK-cell markers. Using the 5' RACE reads, TCRdb records one entry per CDR3 protein without DNA. This repertoire includes 400,000 to 550,000 distinct CDR3 sequences. Sequencing input: blood T cells: a sorted CD56 or NKG2C T cell subset, CD4+ or CD8+ T cells, or bulk PBMC T cells (not recorded which). The receptors were gathered from a woman between 18 and 70 years old in good health. Both conserved end residues are part of each CDR3. Fields, in order: CDR3 protein, J gene, CDR3 length, V gene.

CASSNDRGGFSGANVLTF	TRBJ2-6	18	TRBV21-1
CSGETYRGYWTEAFF	TRBJ1-1	15	TRBV20-1
CASSWGTANEKLFF	TRBJ1-4	14	TRBV5-1
CATSDSGVGQLYNEQFF	TRBJ2-1	17	TRBV24-1
CSANGENTGELFF	TRBJ2-2	13	TRBV20-1
CASSHTSGGTKNIQYF	TRBJ2-4	16	TRBV4-3
CASSPRAGPQTDTIYF	TRBJ1-3	16	TRBV18
CASSVDGSTDTQYF	TRBJ2-3	14	TRBV12-3/TRBV12-4
CASSPNPIEQYF	TRBJ2-7	12	TRBV18
CASSGRTGAETQYF	TRBJ2-5	14	TRBV7-6
CASSVDLRSGRTGELFF	TRBJ2-2	17	TRBV9
CSASAQAAGSYEQYF	TRBJ2-7	15	TRBV20-1
CASNFDSSYNSPLHF	TRBJ1-6	15	TRBV6-1
CSSRLAGGRTDTQYF	TRBJ2-3	15	TRBV20-1
CASSPGVTEAFF	TRBJ1-1	12	TRBV12-3/TRBV12-4
CASSQEAIWGTQYF	TRBJ2-5	14	TRBV4-3
CASSFWLGSGANVLTF	TRBJ2-6	16	TRBV28
CATSTDGAKNIQYF	TRBJ2-4	14	TRBV15
CASGARNTIYF	TRBJ1-3	11	TRBV11-2
CASSSLSLAVYNEQFF	TRBJ2-1	16	TRBV6-2/TRBV6-3
CSVEDTTTYGYTF	TRBJ1-2	13	TRBV29-1
CASSAGTPYEQYF	TRBJ2-7	13	TRBV5-4
CASRTDYSNQPQHF	TRBJ1-5	14	TRBV12-3/TRBV12-4
CSVEFGVGELFF	TRBJ2-2	12	TRBV29-1
CASSLARAPTEAFF	TRBJ1-1	14	TRBV11-2
CSVEDLLDGYTF	TRBJ1-2	12	TRBV29-1
CASIPTGGKGETQYF	TRBJ2-5	15	TRBV2
CASSPGQGYYEQYF	TRBJ2-7	14	TRBV5-1
CASSLALRDNNQPQHF	TRBJ1-5	16	TRBV12-3/TRBV12-4
CASSPGTAGTGRNEQFF	TRBJ2-1	17	TRBV4-2
CAISEPEQQTVRDNEQFF	TRBJ2-1	18	TRBV10-3
CASLGFGTEAFF	TRBJ1-1	12	TRBV13
CASSTGRSYEAEAFF	TRBJ1-1	15	TRBV5-1
CASSWTANEQFF	TRBJ2-1	12	TRBV5-5
CASHAGTDQYF	TRBJ2-5	11	TRBV25-1
CASSYSPGSLSSYNEQFF	TRBJ2-1	18	TRBV6-5
CASSFGVAGETQYF	TRBJ2-5	14	TRBV6-5
CASAQNTEAFF	TRBJ1-1	11	TRBV12-5
CASSSGLLTDTQYF	TRBJ2-3	14	TRBV7-3
CSVRLALSSYNEQFF	TRBJ2-1	15	TRBV29-1
CASSPDLATDTIYF	TRBJ1-3	14	TRBV5-1
CASSRLRRGNTDTQYF	TRBJ2-3	16	TRBV5-6
CASSTQRGADRSYEQYF	TRBJ2-7	17	TRBV19
CASRHGGRLTDTQYF	TRBJ2-3	15	TRBV7-9
CASSLLGVASHEQFF	TRBJ2-1	15	TRBV28
CASIVTGNTIYF	TRBJ1-3	12	TRBV12-3/TRBV12-4
CASSMGQGGQPQHF	TRBJ1-5	14	TRBV19
CASSRSLAGGYTDTQYF	TRBJ2-3	17	TRBV7-9
CASSKTSGGNNEQFF	TRBJ2-1	15	TRBV5-1
CASSLEHNTGELFF	TRBJ2-2	14	TRBV7-9
CASSPRTSGNYEQYF	TRBJ2-7	15	TRBV18
CASSLGVWSNQPQHF	TRBJ1-5	15	TRBV7-2
CASSPAEGDSNQPQHF	TRBJ1-5	16	TRBV12-3/TRBV12-4
CASSLGFQDHYNEQFF	TRBJ2-1	16	TRBV11-3
CASSEFVGRETQYF	TRBJ2-5	14	TRBV25-1